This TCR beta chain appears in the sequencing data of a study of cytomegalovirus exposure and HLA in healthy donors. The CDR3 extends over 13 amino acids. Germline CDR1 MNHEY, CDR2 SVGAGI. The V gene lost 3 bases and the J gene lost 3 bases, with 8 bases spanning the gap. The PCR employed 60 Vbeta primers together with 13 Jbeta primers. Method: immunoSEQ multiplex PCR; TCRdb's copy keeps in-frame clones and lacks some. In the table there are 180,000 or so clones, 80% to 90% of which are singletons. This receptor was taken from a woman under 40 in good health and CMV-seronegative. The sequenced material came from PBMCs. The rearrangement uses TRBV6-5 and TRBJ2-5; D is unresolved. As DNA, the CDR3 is TGTGCCAGCAGTTATTTACAAGAAGAGACCCAGTACTTC. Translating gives CASSYLQEETQYF.